One sample yielded the 21 T cell receptor beta chains listed below, sequenced in a study of blood T cell repertoires in COVID-19. Data came from immunoSEQ multiplex PCR; TCRdb stores just in-frame clones and leaves some out. The sample comprises around 500,000 clones, 70% to 90% of which are singletons, and approximately 3.2% rests with the top ten. Sequenced material: peripheral blood. All receptors come from a human donor in a cohort sampled during active COVID-19.

The rearrangement links TRBV2 to TRBJ1-2; D may be TRBD1 (6 bases). This CDR3 comprises 13 residues. V was pared by 6 bases and J by 8 bases, with 16 bases between. Germline-derived CDR1 and CDR2 are SNHLY and FYNNEI. This CDR3 is CASSNERGGGYTF. CDR3 in DNA: TGTGCCAGCAGCAATGAACGGGGGGGCGGCTACACCTTC.

This clone was observed once. This chain links TRBV15 with TRBJ1-1, with 7 bases aligning to TRBD1. Germline V lookup: CDR1 LNHNV, CDR2 YYDKDF (reference sequence). The CDR3 has 18 residues. The V segment lost 3 bases and the J segment 4 bases; nucleotides outside the gene matches: 17. The DNA of the CDR3 is TGTGCCACCAGCAGGACGACAAACAACAGGGGATTTAGCACTGAAGCTTTCTTT. Encoded protein: CATSRTTNNRGFSTEAFF. Drawing the rest from reference TRBV15 and TRBJ1-1, the complete variable domain is DAMVIQNPRYQVTQFGKPVTLSCSQTLNHNVMYWYQQKSSQAPKLLFHYYDKDFNNEADTPDNFQSRRPNTSFCFLDIRSPGLGDTAMYLCATSRTTNNRGFSTEAFFGQGTRLTVV.

This chain joins TRBV10-3 and TRBJ2-7; no firm D call. Between the trimmed V and J ends, which lost 0 bases and 4 bases, there was a span of 13 bases. The CDR3 loop spans 15 amino acids. Germline loops: CDR1 ENHRY, CDR2 SYGVKD. CDR3 coding DNA: TGTGCCATCAGTGAGTCAGTACTCTCCGTATACGAGCAGTACTTC. It translates to CAISESVLSVYEQYF.

The CDR3 DNA follows: TGTGCCAGCAGCTCCAACAGCCACAATGAGCAGTTCTTC. Amino acids: CASSSNSHNEQFF. The chain combines TRBV3-1 (or the pseudogene TRBV3-2) with TRBJ2-1; no reliable D call. V lost 5 bases and J 5 bases, leaving 10 bases between the germline ends. CDR3 length equals 13 residues. Per the germline V gene, CDR1 is LGHDT and CDR2 is YNNKEL (reference sequence).

The rearrangement uses TRBV3-1 (or the pseudogene TRBV3-2) and TRBJ2-3, with 8 bases matching TRBD2. V shed 3 bases, J shed 3 bases, and the junction held 2 bases outside the gene matches. CDR1 is LGHDT, CDR2 YNNKEL, per germline (reference sequence). The CDR3 length is 14 residues. The DNA of the CDR3 is TGTGCCAGCAGCCAGGGGACTAGGACAGATACGCAGTATTTT. Protein: CASSQGTRTDTQYF.

This clone has only a few counts. This chain joins TRBV10-2 and TRBJ1-1, with 7 bases that match TRBD1. This CDR3 is 13 amino acids long. Germline trimming cut 6 bases from V and 2 bases from J; bases unmatched to any gene: 3. Germline V gene data show CDR1 as WSHSY and CDR2 as SAAADI. This CDR3 is CASRGTDNTEAFF. The CDR3 DNA reads as TGCGCCAGCAGGGGGACAGATAACACTGAAGCTTTCTTT.

The rearrangement links TRBV30 to TRBJ2-1; D possibly corresponds to TRBD2 (5 bases). Germline V gene sequence: CDR1 GTSNPN, CDR2 SVGIG (reference sequence). Deletions cut 5 bases from V and 3 bases from J, with 8 bases between. The CDR3 runs 12 residues. CDR3 protein: CAWVRDYNEQFF. The CDR3 nucleotides are TGTGCCTGGGTGAGGGACTACAATGAGCAGTTCTTC. The whole variable domain, remainder taken from reference TRBV30 and TRBJ2-1, is SQTIHQWPATLVQPVGSPLSLECTVEGTSNPNLYWYRQAAGRGLQLLFYSVGIGQISSEVPQNLSASRPQDRQFILSSKKLLLSDSGFYLCAWVRDYNEQFFGPGTRLTVL.

The J gene is TRBJ2-1, the V gene TRBV6-5; TRBD1 might be the D (5 bases). The CDR3 extends over 12 amino acids. V lost 6 bases and J 5 bases, leaving 8 bases between the germline ends. Germline CDR1 reads MNHEY; CDR2 reads SVGAGI. The CDR3 spells CASSQGNNEQFF. DNA for the CDR3: TGTGCCAGCAGCCAGGGAAACAATGAGCAGTTCTTC.

The chain couples TRBV5-1 to TRBJ1-4; tentative D call: TRBD1 (6 bases). Trimming stripped 2 bases from V and 8 bases from J, with 16 bases between. The CDR3 totals 15 residues. CDR1 is SGHRS, CDR2 YFSETQ, per germline. The CDR3 nucleotides read TGCGCCAGCAGCTTTGGGTCAGGGGACCGGGAAAAACTGTTTTTT. Translated: CASSFGSGDREKLFF. The full variable domain, completed using reference TRBV5-1 and TRBJ1-4, is KAGVTQTPRYLIKTRGQQVTLSCSPISGHRSVSWYQQTPGQGLQFLFEYFSETQRNKGNFPGRFSGRQFSNSRSEMNVSTLELGDSALYLCASSFGSGDREKLFFGSGTQLSVL.

The CDR3 reads CASSQSGGGSNQPQHF. The CDR3 nucleotides are TGTGCCAGCAGCCAATCGGGGGGGGGCAGCAATCAGCCCCAGCATTTT. The chain recombines TRBV4-2 with TRBJ1-5; D perhaps matches TRBD1 (6 bases). V was pared by 2 bases and J by 1 base, with 12 bases between. The germline gives CDR1 LGHNA, CDR2 YNFKEQ. The CDR3 loop spans 16 amino acids.

This clone was seen a few times. The chain uses TRBV27 and TRBJ2-5; TRBD1 matches 8 bases. Losses at the gene ends were 3 bases for V and 2 bases for J; bases not matched to a gene: 2. The germline CDR1 and CDR2 sequences are MNHEY and SMNVEV (reference sequence). This CDR3 has 14 amino acids. CDR3: CASSFGTGQETQYF. The CDR3 DNA sequence: TGTGCCAGCAGTTTCGGGACAGGTCAAGAGACCCAGTACTTC.

As to this clone: One junction end does not reproduce the germline sequence, and a read error may be involved. The chain employs TRBV4-1 and TRBJ2-7; D possibly corresponds to TRBD1 (6 bases). The CDR3 has 14 amino acids. CDR1 MGHRA and CDR2 YSYEKL come from the germline V gene. Here the CDR3 DNA reads TGCGCCAGCAGCCAAGAGGGACATAGCTACGAGCGGTACTTC. Translation: CASSQEGHSYERYF.

The genes are TRBV19 and TRBJ2-7; 12 nucleotides align to TRBD1. CDR3 length: 16 residues. Unmatched junction bases numbered 8, after V lost 2 bases and J lost 6 bases. Germline-derived CDR1 and CDR2 are LNHDA and SQIVND (reference sequence). The CDR3 sequence: CASSILPGQGASEQYF. CDR3 nucleotides: TGTGCCAGTAGTATACTACCGGGACAGGGGGCATCCGAGCAGTACTTC.

J is TRBJ2-2 and V is TRBV4-1; 10 bases align to TRBD1. Per the germline V gene, CDR1 is MGHRA and CDR2 is YSYEKL. The length of the CDR3 is 15 residues. V dropped 3 bases and J dropped 6; count of bases not matched to a gene: 4. The CDR3 bases are TGCGCCAGCAGCCAGGCCGGGACAGGGGCCGGGGAGCTGTTTTTT. Its protein is CASSQAGTGAGELFF.

The chain combines TRBV4-2 with TRBJ1-1; D remains ambiguous. The CDR3 totals 15 residues. The ends were cut back, 0 bases at V and 10 bases at J, with 18 bases in the middle. Germline V gene lookup returns CDR1 LGHNA and CDR2 YNFKEQ. CDR3 sequence: CASSQDPGEGRRAFF. The CDR3 DNA sequence: TGTGCCAGCAGCCAAGACCCTGGGGAGGGTAGGAGAGCTTTCTTT.

The gene calls are TRBV9 and TRBJ1-3; no definite D call. This CDR3 comprises 16 residues. Germline V gene lookup returns CDR1 SGDLS and CDR2 YYNGEE. Trimming stripped 4 bases from V and 0 bases from J, with 14 bases between. Here the CDR3 DNA reads TGTGCCAGCAGCACAAGAGGCGACTCCTCTGGAAACACCATATATTTT. It yields the protein CASSTRGDSSGNTIYF.

The rearrangement uses TRBV2 and TRBJ1-1; 7 positions agree with TRBD1. Looked up from germline, CDR1 is SNHLY and CDR2 is FYNNEI. With V trimmed by 6 bases and J by 7 bases, 8 bases remained unmatched. The CDR3 length is 13 residues. CDR3 region: CASRIDREVEAFF. The DNA of the CDR3 is TGTGCCAGCAGGATTGACAGGGAAGTTGAAGCTTTCTTT.

The chain carries TRBV21-1 and TRBJ2-7; TRBD2, the table's D call, lacks a check against the DNA. TRBV21-1 is a listed pseudogene. This CDR3 has 16 residues. CDR3 DNA: TGTGCCAGCAGCCCTACAATAGCGGGAGGCTACCACGAGCAGTACTTC. Protein: CASSPTIAGGYHEQYF.

V usage is TRBV28 and J usage is TRBJ1-3, with 9 positions matching TRBD1. Losses at the gene ends were 5 bases for V and 4 bases for J; bases not matched to a gene: 6. Per germline, CDR1 MDHEN and CDR2 SYDVKM. The CDR3 has 15 residues. The CDR3 region has the DNA TGTGCCAGCAGTGTGGGGACAGGGCACGGAAACACCATATATTTT. This gives the protein CASSVGTGHGNTIYF. Using reference TRBV28 and TRBJ1-3 for the parts outside the CDR3, the full variable domain is DVKVTQSSRYLVKRTGEKVFLECVQDMDHENMFWYRQDPGLGLRLIYFSYDVKMKEKGDIPEGYSVSREKKERFSLILESASTNQTSMYLCASSVGTGHGNTIYFGEGSWLTVV.

The V call is TRBV25-1, the J call TRBJ2-7; 9 bases match TRBD1. The CDR3 is 14 residues long. CDR1 is MGHDK, CDR2 SYGVNS, per germline. With 4 bases clipped from V and 3 bases from J, the junction kept 4 bases outside the gene matches. The CDR3 reads CASSVQGANYEQYF. The CDR3 nucleotides read TGTGCCAGCAGTGTACAGGGGGCCAACTACGAGCAGTACTTC.

The chain uses TRBV11-3 and TRBJ1-1, with 8 bases matching TRBD1. V trimming: 6 bases; J trimming: 5 bases; junction bases outside the gene matches: 11. This CDR3 has 15 residues. CDR1 is SGHNT and CDR2 is YENEEA in the germline V gene. In nucleotides, the CDR3 is TGTGCCAGCAGAGAACGACAGGGGAGAGGGACTGAAGCTTTCTTT. This gives the protein CASRERQGRGTEAFF.